A single sample gave rise to the 32 T cell receptor beta chains below, sequenced in a study of blood T cell repertoires in COVID-19. This table comes from immunoSEQ multiplex PCR, and its TCRdb copy is limited to in-frame clones, with some not included. The sample has 60,000 to 75,000 clones, over 60% seen once; the top ten hold approximately 6.8%. The sample was peripheral blood. The receptor source for this set is a woman between 45 and 65 years old with active or convalescent COVID-19.

This clone came up once. The V gene is TRBV4-3, the J gene TRBJ2-2; TRBD1 matches 9 bases. Per the germline V gene, CDR1 is LGHNA and CDR2 is YSLEER. With 1 base clipped from V and 5 bases from J, the junction kept 8 bases outside the gene matches. This CDR3 is 17 amino acids long. The CDR3 nucleotides are TGCGCCAGCAGCCAAGCCGCAGCAGGACAGGGGACCGGGGAGCTGTTTTTT. Translation: CASSQAAAGQGTGELFF.

This chain connects TRBV5-1 to TRBJ1-2; 10 bases agree with TRBD1. Germline CDR1 and CDR2: SGHRS and YFSETQ. The CDR3 contains 16 residues. The trim removed 4 bases at V and 0 bases at J, leaving 6 bases unmatched. CDR3 nucleotides: TGCGCCAGCAGCCCTGGGACAGGGGTTGCTAACTATGGCTACACCTTC. Translated: CASSPGTGVANYGYTF.

The chain has TRBV7-2 and TRBJ2-1; 10 bases align to TRBD1. Trimming at V came to 5 bases and at J to 7 bases, leaving 11 bases not matched to a gene. This CDR3 is built from 16 residues. Germline assignment: CDR1 SGHTA and CDR2 FQGNSA. This chain's CDR3 is CASSPQTGGVGNEQFF. CDR3 sequence (DNA): TGTGCCAGCAGCCCCCAGACAGGGGGCGTCGGTAATGAGCAGTTCTTC. Combining the CDR3 with reference TRBV7-2 and TRBJ2-1 gives the whole variable domain GAGVSQSPSNKVTEKGKDVELRCDPISGHTALYWYRQSLGQGLEFLIYFQGNSAPDKSGLPSDRFSAERTGGSVSTLTIQRTQQEDSAVYLCASSPQTGGVGNEQFFGPGTRLTVL.

The chain has TRBV30 and TRBJ2-6; perhaps TRBD1 as D (5 bases). V lost 4 bases and J lost 2, with 6 bases in between. Germline-derived CDR1 and CDR2 are GTSNPN and SVGIG (reference sequence). The CDR3 runs 13 residues. CDR3 region: CAWTGTGANVLTF. The DNA of the CDR3 is TGTGCCTGGACAGGGACTGGGGCCAACGTCCTGACTTTC.

The rearrangement joins TRBV5-1 to TRBJ2-5; 8 positions agree with TRBD2. The CDR3 totals 14 residues. The trim removed 4 bases at V and 5 bases at J, leaving 7 bases unmatched. Germline CDR1 and CDR2: SGHRS and YFSETQ. The CDR3 bases are TGCGCCAGCAGCCGGGAGCGGGAGATGGAGACCCAGTACTTC. Translating gives CASSREREMETQYF.

This clone was detected only once. This chain uses TRBV27 with TRBJ1-6; no firm D call. Trimming stripped 6 bases from V and 0 bases from J, with 6 bases between. The CDR3 loop spans 14 amino acids. The germline gives CDR1 MNHEY, CDR2 SMNVEV (reference sequence). The CDR3 sequence is CASRKSSYNSPLHF. The DNA for the CDR3 is TGTGCCAGCAGGAAGAGCTCCTATAATTCACCCCTCCACTTT.

The chain couples TRBV27 to TRBJ2-2; 12 nucleotides align to TRBD2. The CDR3 loop spans 14 amino acids. From germline, CDR1 is MNHEY and CDR2 SMNVEV (reference sequence). The V and J ends lost 10 bases and 3 bases, in that order; junction bases with no gene match: 3. CDR3: CATASGRDTGELFF. The CDR3 DNA follows: TGTGCCACCGCTAGCGGGAGGGACACCGGGGAGCTGTTTTTT.

The chain carries TRBV21-1 and TRBJ2-4; TRBD2, the table's D call, was not compared with the DNA. TRBV21-1 is classified as a pseudogene. This CDR3 comprises 19 residues. The CDR3 DNA is TGTGCCAGCAGCATAAACCGACTGATGGGGGGGCCAGCCAAAAACATTCAGTACTTC. Protein sequence: CASSINRLMGGPAKNIQYF.

The chain combines TRBV2 with TRBJ2-7; 7 nucleotides match TRBD1. CDR3 length: 13 amino acids. Germline CDR1 reads SNHLY; CDR2 reads FYNNEI. V trimming: 5 bases; J trimming: 3 bases; junction bases outside the gene matches: 4. CDR3 residues: CASSKDRVYEQYF. The CDR3 DNA sequence: TGTGCCAGCAGTAAAGACAGGGTCTACGAGCAGTACTTC.

This clone was seen more than once but under ten times. V gene TRBV6-4 combines with J gene TRBJ1-3, with 7 bases aligning to TRBD1. Germline-derived CDR1 and CDR2 are MRHNA and SNTAGT. The CDR3 has 12 residues. Unmatched junction bases numbered 4, after V lost 9 bases and J lost 5 bases. The CDR3 here is CARGTARNTIYF. The CDR3 DNA sequence: TGTGCCAGGGGGACAGCCAGAAACACCATATATTTT.

In this sample, this clone turned up once. This rearrangement joins TRBV7-2 to TRBJ2-7; D is possibly TRBD2 (6 bases). Trimming took 5 bases from V and 1 from J, leaving 12 bases between them. The CDR3 length is 14 residues. Germline lookup yields CDR1 SGHTA and CDR2 FQGNSA. CDR3 amino acids: CASSGTGRSYEQYF. In DNA, the CDR3 is TGTGCCAGCAGCGGGACCGGGAGATCCTACGAGCAGTACTTC. The variable domain in full, completed from reference TRBV7-2 and TRBJ2-7, reads GAGVSQSPSNKVTEKGKDVELRCDPISGHTALYWYRQSLGQGLEFLIYFQGNSAPDKSGLPSDRFSAERTGGSVSTLTIQRTQQEDSAVYLCASSGTGRSYEQYFGPGTRLTVT.

This clone has just a few counts. The rearrangement uses TRBV19 and TRBJ1-5; D gene ambiguous. Per germline, CDR1 LNHDA and CDR2 SQIVND (reference sequence). The V end was cut by 4 bases, the J end by 1 base, with 11 bases between. There are 15 residues in the CDR3. The CDR3 region is CASSTRGMSNQPQHF. CDR3 DNA: TGTGCCAGTAGTACCCGGGGAATGAGCAATCAGCCCCAGCATTTT. The variable domain in full, completed from reference TRBV19 and TRBJ1-5, reads DGGITQSPKYLFRKEGQNVTLSCEQNLNHDAMYWYRQDPGQGLRLIYYSQIVNDFQKGDIAEGYSVSREKKESFPLTVTSAQKNPTAFYLCASSTRGMSNQPQHFGDGTRLSIL.

This clone was observed a few times. V usage is TRBV5-4 and J usage is TRBJ1-1; 9 nucleotides match TRBD1. The CDR3 extends over 19 amino acids. V shed 1 base and J 0 bases; nucleotides not matched to a gene: 13. Germline values: CDR1 SGHNT, CDR2 YYREEE (reference sequence). The CDR3 reads CASSLPLDGQGSLNTEAFF. As DNA, the CDR3 is TGTGCCAGCAGCTTGCCGCTTGACGGACAGGGGAGCCTGAACACTGAAGCTTTCTTT.

Here the CDR3 DNA reads TGTGCCAGCAGCTCACAGGGATCCCTCCATGGCTACACCTTC. Translation gives CASSSQGSLHGYTF. The rearrangement uses TRBV6-5 and TRBJ1-2; tentative D call: TRBD1 (6 bases). V lost 6 bases and J 6 bases, leaving 17 bases between the germline ends. CDR1 is MNHEY, CDR2 SVGAGI, per germline. The CDR3 is made up of 14 amino acids.

This chain links TRBV5-5 with TRBJ1-3; D possibly corresponds to TRBD1 (5 bases). The CDR3 has 17 residues. Germline lookup yields CDR1 SGHKS and CDR2 YYEKEE (reference sequence). V was trimmed by 4 bases and J by 4 bases, leaving 21 bases between them. CDR3 sequence reads: CASSRVGGRVDGNTIYF. Written as DNA, the CDR3 is TGTGCCAGCAGCCGTGTGGGAGGCAGGGTAGACGGAAACACCATATATTTT.

V gene TRBV6-2 or TRBV6-3 combines with J gene TRBJ1-2, with D uncertain. CDR3 size: 14 residues. V lost 4 bases and J 8 bases, leaving 17 bases between the germline ends. The germline V gene has CDR1 MNHEY and CDR2 SVGEGT. CDR3 region: CASSSLPGRGGYTF. CDR3 DNA sequence: TGTGCCAGCAGTTCCCTTCCGGGTCGTGGAGGCTACACCTTC.

About this clone: A junction boundary mismatches the germline segment, possibly from a read error. The genes are TRBV12-5 and TRBJ1-5; D ambiguous. Germline assignment: CDR1 LGHNT and CDR2 FRNRAP. The CDR3 extends over 12 amino acids. The CDR3 DNA is TGTGCTAGTGGATTGGGAGATCAGCCCCAGCATTTT. This encodes CASGLGDQPQHF.

The chain joins TRBV24-1 to TRBJ1-3; 9 bases fit TRBD1. The CDR3 covers 15 residues. The V and J ends lost 3 bases and 5 bases, in that order; junction bases with no gene match: 4. Germline V CDR1 and CDR2: KGHDR, SFDVKD. Here the CDR3 reads CATSDATGGRNTIYF. The CDR3 region has the DNA TGTGCCACCAGTGATGCGACAGGGGGGCGAAACACCATATATTTT.

V and J are TRBV2 and TRBJ1-4, with TRBD1 matching 8 bases. Germline V gene lookup returns CDR1 SNHLY and CDR2 FYNNEI. The trim removed 0 bases at V and 7 bases at J, leaving 4 bases unmatched. The CDR3 spans 15 residues. CDR3 DNA sequence: TGTGCCAGCAGTGAAGCGCCGGGACAGGCTGAAAAACTGTTTTTT. Its translation is CASSEAPGQAEKLFF. Complete variable domain (other parts from reference TRBV2 and TRBJ1-4): EPEVTQTPSHQVTQMGQEVILRCVPISNHLYFYWYRQILGQKVEFLVSFYNNEISEKSEIFDDQFSVERPDGSNFTLKIRSTKLEDSAMYFCASSEAPGQAEKLFFGSGTQLSVL.

This clone showed up just once. The CDR3 DNA is TGCGCCAGCGGACCGGGACAGGCTTTTGATGGCTACACCTTC. This encodes CASGPGQAFDGYTF. V and J are TRBV5-1 and TRBJ1-2, with 8 nucleotides matching TRBD1. Germline CDR1 SGHRS, CDR2 YFSETQ. J gave up 6 bases and V 7 bases, and 11 bases lay outside the gene matches. This CDR3 region has 14 residues. The full variable domain, with the rest looked up from reference TRBV5-1 and TRBJ1-2, is KAGVTQTPRYLIKTRGQQVTLSCSPISGHRSVSWYQQTPGQGLQFLFEYFSETQRNKGNFPGRFSGRQFSNSRSEMNVSTLELGDSALYLCASGPGQAFDGYTFGSGTRLTVV.

This sequence joins TRBV6-2 or TRBV6-3 and TRBJ2-7, with D maybe TRBD2 (6 bases). CDR1 is MNHEY, CDR2 SVGEGT, per germline. The V gene lost 5 bases and the J gene lost 0 bases, with 20 bases spanning the gap. This CDR3 spans 17 amino acids. The CDR3 spells CASSGSFGGQDSYEQYF. In nucleotides, the CDR3 is TGTGCCAGCAGTGGTAGTTTCGGAGGGCAGGACTCCTACGAGCAGTACTTC.

The chain carries TRBV7-3 and TRBJ2-3; D might be TRBD2 (6 bases). CDR1 SGHTA and CDR2 FQGTGA come from the germline V gene. V was trimmed by 5 bases and J by 8 bases, leaving 14 bases between them. CDR3 length equals 13 residues. The CDR3 here is CASSPLAYGTQYF. The CDR3 DNA follows: TGTGCCAGCAGCCCGCTAGCGTATGGTACGCAGTATTTT.

J is TRBJ2-2 and V is TRBV2, with D tentatively TRBD1 (7 bases). The ends were cut back, 6 bases at V and 2 bases at J, with 10 bases in the middle. In germline, CDR1 is SNHLY, CDR2 FYNNEI. The CDR3 runs 14 residues. This CDR3 is CASRRDSNTGELFF. In DNA form, the CDR3 reads TGTGCCAGCAGGCGGGACAGTAACACCGGGGAGCTGTTTTTT.

The chain couples TRBV6-5 to TRBJ2-7; D possibly corresponds to TRBD2 (6 bases). The CDR3 totals 14 residues. V lost 6 bases and J lost 3, with 15 bases in between. The germline gives CDR1 MNHEY, CDR2 SVGAGI. Here the CDR3 DNA reads TGTGCCAGCAGGCGACCGGGACTCAACTACGAGCAGTACTTC. It encodes CASRRPGLNYEQYF.

This chain uses TRBV27 with TRBJ1-2; no clear D. CDR1 and CDR2 from the germline V gene are MNHEY and SMNVEV (reference sequence). V lost 5 bases, J lost 8 bases, and 12 bases lay in between. This CDR3 contains 12 residues. The CDR3 coding sequence is TGTGCCAGCAGTCCCCGAGGGTGGGGCTACACCTTC. Translating it yields CASSPRGWGYTF.

The V call is TRBV5-1, the J call TRBJ2-1; maybe TRBD1 (6 bases). The ends were cut back, 1 base at V and 0 bases at J, with 14 bases in the middle. In germline, CDR1 is SGHRS, CDR2 YFSETQ. CDR3 length equals 17 residues. The CDR3 sequence: CASSLSGGQSSYNEQFF. In DNA, the CDR3 is TGCGCCAGCAGCTTGAGTGGGGGACAAAGCTCCTACAATGAGCAGTTCTTC.

This clone appeared once. The chain recombines TRBV3-1 (or the pseudogene TRBV3-2) with TRBJ1-2, with 7 bases fitting TRBD1. CDR1 is LGHDT and CDR2 is YNNKEL in the germline V gene (reference sequence). The V segment lost 1 base and the J segment 3 bases; nucleotides outside the gene matches: 5. CDR3 length equals 15 residues. The CDR3 DNA follows: TGTGCCAGCAGCCAAGCCAGGGGGGCTTACTATGGCTACACCTTC. It is translated as CASSQARGAYYGYTF.

J is TRBJ2-5 and V is TRBV18, with TRBD2 matching 7 bases. There are 12 residues in the CDR3. J lost 14 bases, V lost 2 bases, and 8 bases had no gene match. Germline-derived CDR1 and CDR2 are KGHSH and LQKENI. CDR3 nucleotide sequence: TGTGCCAGCTCACCAGGCCTAGCGGAATCTTACTTC. It translates to CASSPGLAESYF.

The genes are TRBV5-1 and TRBJ2-3; 9 bases are shared with TRBD2. V trimming: 0 bases; J trimming: 5 bases; junction bases outside the gene matches: 4. CDR1 SGHRS and CDR2 YFSETQ come from the germline V gene. This CDR3 is 15 amino acids long. The CDR3 coding sequence is TGCGCCAGCAGCTTGGTCCAGCGGGAGGTAGATACGCAGTATTTT. The encoded protein is CASSLVQREVDTQYF.

As concerns this clone: A read error may account for a junction end that differs from germline. CDR3 DNA: TGTGCGAGCACCCCCTGGGGGAGGGCTGACACTGAAGCTTTCTTT. It specifies CASTPWGRADTEAFF. J is TRBJ1-1 and V is TRBV28; a possible D gene is TRBD1 (5 bases). Germline V lookup: CDR1 MDHEN, CDR2 SYDVKM. The CDR3 sequence is 15 residues long.

CDR3: CATSERGQPGGYTF. In DNA, the CDR3 is TGTGCCACCAGTGAGCGGGGACAGCCGGGGGGCTACACCTTC. The J gene is TRBJ1-2, the V gene TRBV24-1, with TRBD1 matching 7 bases. The junction had 9 bases not matched to a gene; V was cut back by 4 bases and J by 8 bases. Germline values: CDR1 KGHDR, CDR2 SFDVKD. The CDR3 runs to 14 residues.

The V and J genes are TRBV7-2 and TRBJ2-3; D call uncertain. Germline values: CDR1 SGHTA, CDR2 FQGNSA. The CDR3 has 14 amino acids. The V end lost 5 bases, the J end lost 0 bases, and 9 bases lay between the germline ends. This chain's CDR3 is CASSPEPSTDTQYF. CDR3 coding DNA: TGTGCCAGCAGCCCCGAGCCGAGCACAGATACGCAGTATTTT.